The 30 T cell receptor beta chains given below trace back to one sample, sequenced in a study of cytomegalovirus exposure and HLA in healthy donors. Repertoires were generated with immunoSEQ multiplex PCR, while TCRdb's copy carries only in-frame clones and drops some. The sample lists some 78,000 clones, 95% to 97% occurring once. Input material: PBMCs. The receptors derive from a man between 18 and 35 years old in good health and CMV-seropositive.

The chain combines TRBV27 with TRBJ2-2; 16 bases align to TRBD2. CDR1 MNHEY and CDR2 SMNVEV come from the germline V gene (reference sequence). V lost 10 bases, J lost 4 bases, and 9 bases stayed unmatched. The CDR3 consists of 17 residues. The chain's CDR3 is CATTGTSGRVVTGELFF. CDR3 sequence (DNA): TGTGCCACCACCGGGACTAGCGGGAGGGTTGTCACCGGGGAGCTGTTTTTT.

The V and J genes are TRBV5-1 and TRBJ1-1; D may be TRBD1 (5 bases). The CDR3 contains 16 residues. Trimming removed 4 bases from V and 0 bases from J, with 16 bases in between. Germline CDR1 SGHRS, CDR2 YFSETQ. The CDR3 loop reads CASSPIRESMNTEAFF. The CDR3 bases are TGCGCCAGCAGCCCGATCAGGGAAAGCATGAACACTGAAGCTTTCTTT.

The V gene is TRBV6-1, the J gene TRBJ1-1; maybe TRBD1 (5 bases). This CDR3 region has 14 residues. Trimming shortened V by 6 bases and J by 4 bases, and 15 bases separated the two germline ends. CDR1 and CDR2 (germline): MNHNS, SASEGT. This CDR3 reads CASRVGRRGTEAFF. Here the CDR3 DNA reads TGTGCCAGCAGAGTAGGACGTAGGGGCACTGAAGCTTTCTTT.

The chain carries TRBV29-1 and TRBJ2-1, with a possible D match to TRBD2 (6 bases). Germline lookup yields CDR1 SQVTM and CDR2 ANQGSEA. V dropped 3 bases and J dropped 0 bases, with 12 bases sitting between them. The CDR3 has 15 residues. The CDR3 spells CSVERLAHSYNEQFF. The DNA for the CDR3 is TGCAGCGTTGAGCGGCTAGCGCACTCCTACAATGAGCAGTTCTTC.

This chain links TRBV19 with TRBJ2-2; unclear D gene. The CDR3 loop spans 15 amino acids. The V and J ends lost 5 bases and 1 base respectively, with 11 bases between them. Germline V gene data show CDR1 as LNHDA and CDR2 as SQIVND (reference sequence). This CDR3 is CASSAYVENTGELFF. The CDR3 nucleotides are TGTGCCAGTAGTGCCTATGTAGAGAACACCGGGGAGCTGTTTTTT. Together with reference TRBV19 and TRBJ2-2, the CDR3 gives the full variable domain: DGGITQSPKYLFRKEGQNVTLSCEQNLNHDAMYWYRQDPGQGLRLIYYSQIVNDFQKGDIAEGYSVSREKKESFPLTVTSAQKNPTAFYLCASSAYVENTGELFFGEGSRLTVL.

The chain joins TRBV5-1 to TRBJ2-2; 11 bases match TRBD2. Germline V gene sequence: CDR1 SGHRS, CDR2 YFSETQ. Trimming took 0 bases from V and 5 from J; bases not matched to a gene: 12. The CDR3 is 19 residues long. CDR3 bases: TGCGCCAGCAGCTTGGCCGATGGTCCGGGACTAGCGGCTACCGGGGAGCTGTTTTTT. Translation gives CASSLADGPGLAATGELFF. Full variable domain (rest looked up from reference TRBV5-1 and TRBJ2-2): KAGVTQTPRYLIKTRGQQVTLSCSPISGHRSVSWYQQTPGQGLQFLFEYFSETQRNKGNFPGRFSGRQFSNSRSEMNVSTLELGDSALYLCASSLADGPGLAATGELFFGEGSRLTVL.

This sequence joins TRBV29-1 and TRBJ2-5; no firm D call. The germline CDR1 and CDR2 sequences are SQVTM and ANQGSEA. V lost 1 base, J lost 1 base, and 7 bases lay in between. The CDR3 totals 13 residues. The chain's CDR3 is CSVEGNGQETQYF. CDR3 DNA sequence: TGCAGCGTTGAAGGAAACGGCCAAGAGACCCAGTACTTC.

Here the CDR3 DNA reads TGCGCCAGCAGCTCACAGACTAGCGGGAGGGAGCAGTACTTC. Translation: CASSSQTSGREQYF. The chain has TRBV5-1 and TRBJ2-7; the match to TRBD2 covers 13 bases. The V gene's germline CDR1 is SGHRS and CDR2 YFSETQ. There are 14 residues in the CDR3. J was trimmed by 7 bases and V by 3 bases; bases with no gene match: 4.

The rearrangement joins TRBV4-1 to TRBJ2-5; maybe TRBD1 (5 bases). The germline gives CDR1 MGHRA, CDR2 YSYEKL. V lost 1 base to trimming and J lost 1 base, with 7 bases between them. The CDR3 spans 14 residues. The CDR3 DNA reads as TGCGCCAGCAGCCAAGCAGGGCCCCAAGAGACCCAGTACTTC. Amino acid sequence: CASSQAGPQETQYF.

This clone was counted once. J is TRBJ1-4 and V is TRBV7-3; perhaps TRBD1 as D (5 bases). The germline V and J ends were trimmed by 2 bases and 11 bases, with 12 bases remaining between them. This CDR3 is 13 amino acids long. Per the germline V gene, CDR1 is SGHTA and CDR2 is FQGTGA. The DNA for the CDR3 is TGTGCCAGCAGCTTAGGAGGGGCTGGGAAACTGTTTTTT. Protein sequence: CASSLGGAGKLFF.

The gene calls are TRBV7-3 and TRBJ2-3; 7 bases map to TRBD2. V lost 6 bases to trimming and J lost 2 bases; unmatched junction nucleotides: 2. Germline V CDR1 and CDR2: SGHTA, FQGTGA. CDR3 size: 13 residues. The CDR3 is CASRLALTDTQYF. In DNA form, the CDR3 reads TGTGCCAGCAGACTAGCGCTCACAGATACGCAGTATTTT. Variable domain in full (rest from reference TRBV7-3 and TRBJ2-3): GAGVSQTPSNKVTEKGKYVELRCDPISGHTALYWYRQSLGQGPEFLIYFQGTGAADDSGLPNDRFFAVRPEGSVSTLKIQRTERGDSAVYLCASRLALTDTQYFGPGTRLTVL.

The genes are TRBV19 and TRBJ1-4; D call uncertain. The CDR3 runs 15 residues. Per germline, CDR1 LNHDA and CDR2 SQIVND (reference sequence). Trimming cost V 7 bases and J 7 bases, with 19 bases left between them. The CDR3 bases are TGTGCCAGTACGGAGGGTCATCAGCAGCCTGAAAAACTGTTTTTT. Protein product: CASTEGHQQPEKLFF.

V usage is TRBV19 and J usage is TRBJ2-5; 12 nucleotides align to TRBD1. Germline V lookup: CDR1 LNHDA, CDR2 SQIVND (reference sequence). The CDR3 runs 15 residues. V was pared by 5 bases and J by 5 bases, with 6 bases of the junction left unmatched. The CDR3 sequence is CASSEGQGAWETQYF. CDR3 bases: TGTGCCAGTAGTGAGGGACAGGGGGCTTGGGAGACCCAGTACTTC.

This chain uses TRBV5-1 with TRBJ2-7; 9 bases are shared with TRBD1. V shed 4 bases, J shed 5 bases, and the junction held 7 bases outside the gene matches. Germline-derived CDR1 and CDR2 are SGHRS and YFSETQ. The CDR3 sequence is 14 residues long. The CDR3 protein is CASSTGQGLNEQYF. CDR3 DNA sequence: TGCGCCAGCAGCACCGGACAGGGGCTCAACGAGCAGTACTTC.

The rearrangement links TRBV6-5 to TRBJ2-7; TRBD2 is a possible D gene (6 bases). V was clipped by 7 bases and J by 0 bases, with 10 bases between them. This CDR3 is 13 amino acids long. Germline CDR1 reads MNHEY; CDR2 reads SVGAGI. CDR3 nucleotide sequence: TGTGCCAGCATGGGCGGGGCCTCCTACGAGCAGTACTTC. Encoded protein: CASMGGASYEQYF.

V is TRBV7-8 and J is TRBJ1-2; tentatively, D is TRBD1 (5 bases). The germline V gene has CDR1 SGHVS and CDR2 FQNEAQ. This CDR3 has 14 amino acids. Trimming left V 5 bases short and J 8 bases short, with 18 bases between. The CDR3 DNA sequence: TGTGCCAGCAGCCTCAACAGGATCCGGCAGGGCTACACCTTC. Protein: CASSLNRIRQGYTF. The variable domain in full, with the rest retrieved from reference TRBV7-8 and TRBJ1-2, is GAGVSQSPRYKVAKRGQDVALRCDPISGHVSLFWYQQALGQGPEFLTYFQNEAQLDKSGLPSDRFFAERPEGSVSTLKIQRTQQEDSAVYLCASSLNRIRQGYTFGSGTRLTVV.

J is TRBJ1-5 and V is TRBV6-5, with D unresolved. With 6 bases removed from V and 4 bases from J, the gap between germline ends came to 16 bases. Germline V CDR1 and CDR2: MNHEY, SVGAGI. CDR3 length equals 15 residues. The CDR3 DNA sequence: TGTGCCAGCAGGTCCAGAAACCTTAAAAATCAGCCCCAGCATTTT. It codes for CASRSRNLKNQPQHF.

The CDR3 bases are TGTGCCACGGACGGGGTTTTGGGGGCCAACGTCCTGACTTTC. Its protein is CATDGVLGANVLTF. The V call is TRBV6-1, the J call TRBJ2-6; TRBD2 might be the D (5 bases). The CDR3 sequence is 14 residues long. CDR1 is MNHNS and CDR2 is SASEGT in the germline V gene. Trimming removed 10 bases from V and 4 bases from J, with 14 bases in between.

The gene calls are TRBV2 and TRBJ1-1; 10 positions match TRBD1. CDR1 is SNHLY and CDR2 is FYNNEI in the germline V gene. J was trimmed by 4 bases and V by 6 bases; bases with no gene match: 8. The CDR3 length is 15 residues. CDR3 bases: TGTGCCAGCAGACAGACAGGGGGCTTGCGCACTGAAGCTTTCTTT. The encoded protein is CASRQTGGLRTEAFF.

CDR3 residues: CASSLSGTGELFF. CDR3 bases: TGTGCCAGCAGTTTATCAGGGACCGGGGAGCTGTTTTTT. The rearrangement joins TRBV28 to TRBJ2-2; possible D gene TRBD1, 5 bases. This CDR3 spans 13 amino acids. Germline V gene data show CDR1 as MDHEN and CDR2 as SYDVKM. Trimming pared 1 base from V and 5 bases from J, leaving 5 bases between.

This clone has only one observation. This sequence joins TRBV28 and TRBJ2-3; TRBD2 matches 8 bases. CDR1 is MDHEN and CDR2 is SYDVKM in the germline V gene. J was trimmed by 1 base and V by 4 bases; bases with no gene match: 4. There are 15 residues in the CDR3. The DNA of the CDR3 is TGTGCCAGCAGTTCCTCTAGCGGGCGCACAGATACGCAGTATTTT. Amino acids: CASSSSSGRTDTQYF.

The gene calls are TRBV4-1 and TRBJ2-3; the D gene is possibly TRBD1 (6 bases). Germline V gene sequence: CDR1 MGHRA, CDR2 YSYEKL. The CDR3 covers 13 residues. V lost 8 bases, J lost 2 bases, and 11 bases lay in between. CDR3 sequence (DNA): TGCGCCAGCGGACAGAGGGACACAGATACGCAGTATTTT. This translates into CASGQRDTDTQYF.

The chain combines TRBV6-5 with TRBJ2-1, with 7 bases matching TRBD1. Germline V gene data show CDR1 as MNHEY and CDR2 as SVGAGI. The CDR3 covers 12 residues. J lost 5 bases, V lost 6 bases, and 1 base had no gene match. For the CDR3, the DNA is TGTGCCAGCAGCGGGACAGACAATGAGCAGTTCTTC. It codes for CASSGTDNEQFF.

The V gene is TRBV7-9, the J gene TRBJ1-3; maybe TRBD1 (5 bases). The CDR3 is 15 residues long. CDR1 is SEHNR, CDR2 FQNEAQ, per germline (reference sequence). Trimming cost V 5 bases and J 1 base, with 12 bases left between them. CDR3 region: CASSLLRESGNTIYF. The CDR3 DNA follows: TGTGCCAGCAGCCTCCTCAGGGAATCTGGAAACACCATATATTTT.

The rearrangement joins TRBV11-2 to TRBJ2-7; TRBD2 aligns across 9 bases. Germline V gene sequence: CDR1 SGHAT, CDR2 FQNNGV. V trimming: 0 bases; J trimming: 3 bases; junction bases outside the gene matches: 18. The CDR3 consists of 20 residues. The CDR3 nucleotides read TGTGCCAGCAGCTTAGATCTTAGGGGAGGGAGACAGCGGGGGGACTACGAGCAGTACTTC. This translates into CASSLDLRGGRQRGDYEQYF.

A remark on this clone: One junction end disagrees with the germline gene, perhaps due to a read error. The V and J genes are TRBV7-7 and TRBJ2-7; no clear D. This CDR3 has 14 residues. Germline assignment: CDR1 SSHAT and CDR2 FNYEAQ (reference sequence). CDR3 sequence (DNA): TGTGCTAGCAGCGCCGGAGAACTCAGCTACGAGCAGTACTTC. Its translation is CASSAGELSYEQYF.

The chain couples TRBV7-9 to TRBJ1-2; D is unclear. This CDR3 is built from 13 residues. The V gene lost 5 bases and the J gene lost 1 base, with 8 bases spanning the gap. Germline CDR1 and CDR2: SEHNR and FQNEAQ (reference sequence). This CDR3 is CASSGENNYGYTF. The CDR3 DNA follows: TGTGCCAGCAGCGGGGAGAATAACTATGGCTACACCTTC.

V is TRBV28 and J is TRBJ1-5; TRBD1 agrees at 7 bases. The CDR3 consists of 16 residues. After removal of 3 bases from V and 0 bases from J, the junction contained 5 bases not matched to a gene. Per the germline V gene, CDR1 is MDHEN and CDR2 is SYDVKM. This CDR3 is CASSFGTVFSNQPQHF. For the CDR3, the DNA is TGTGCCAGCAGTTTCGGGACAGTCTTTAGCAATCAGCCCCAGCATTTT.

The chain uses TRBV30 and TRBJ2-4; D gene unclear. V dropped 4 bases and J dropped 0 bases, with 10 bases sitting between them. The CDR3 runs to 14 residues. Germline V gene sequence: CDR1 GTSNPN, CDR2 SVGIG (reference sequence). The CDR3 nucleotides are TGTGCCTGGACCCCTGTTCGAGCCAAAAACATTCAGTACTTC. Encoded protein: CAWTPVRAKNIQYF.

The chain couples TRBV27 to TRBJ2-5, with 7 bases lining up with TRBD1. The length of the CDR3 is 14 residues. Per germline, CDR1 MNHEY and CDR2 SMNVEV (reference sequence). Unmatched junction bases numbered 3, after V lost 3 bases and J lost 2 bases. CDR3 bases: TGTGCCAGCAGTTTTAACAGGGGACAAGAGACCCAGTACTTC. Translating it yields CASSFNRGQETQYF.